The 3 T cell receptor beta chains below were found in one sample sequenced in a study of cytomegalovirus exposure and HLA in healthy donors. Use of 60 Vbeta and 13 Jbeta primers characterized the PCR. Libraries were prepared by immunoSEQ multiplex PCR; TCRdb keeps only in-frame clonotypes and omits some of them. The sample has 50,000 or so clones; the top ten hold about 2.1%. The sequenced material came from PBMCs. These receptors were obtained from a woman between 18 and 29 years old in good health and CMV-seronegative.

The chain uses TRBV5-4 and TRBJ2-3, with 10 nucleotides matching TRBD1. Germline CDR1 SGHNT, CDR2 YYREEE (reference sequence). There are 16 residues in the CDR3. Trimming took 2 bases from V and 3 from J; bases not matched to a gene: 6. CDR3 sequence: CASSLPGTGDTDTQYF. In DNA, the CDR3 is TGTGCCAGCAGCTTACCCGGGACAGGGGATACAGATACGCAGTATTTT.

The chain recombines TRBV19 with TRBJ2-7; 8 bases line up with TRBD2. Germline-derived CDR1 and CDR2 are LNHDA and SQIVND (reference sequence). The CDR3 covers 17 residues. J gave up 3 bases and V 9 bases, and 19 bases lay outside the gene matches. CDR3 bases: TGTGCCAGCCGGGCCCGGGAAGCGGGAGCAGGAAACTACGAGCAGTACTTC. It translates to CASRAREAGAGNYEQYF.

This CDR3 is CASSQGGPYAFF. The CDR3 nucleotides read TGTGCCAGCAGCCAAGGCGGCCCCTACGCTTTCTTT. The chain has TRBV14 and TRBJ1-1; D gene uncertain. V was trimmed by 1 base and J by 11 bases, leaving 11 bases between them. Per the germline V gene, CDR1 is SGHDN and CDR2 is FVKESK. CDR3 length: 12 residues.